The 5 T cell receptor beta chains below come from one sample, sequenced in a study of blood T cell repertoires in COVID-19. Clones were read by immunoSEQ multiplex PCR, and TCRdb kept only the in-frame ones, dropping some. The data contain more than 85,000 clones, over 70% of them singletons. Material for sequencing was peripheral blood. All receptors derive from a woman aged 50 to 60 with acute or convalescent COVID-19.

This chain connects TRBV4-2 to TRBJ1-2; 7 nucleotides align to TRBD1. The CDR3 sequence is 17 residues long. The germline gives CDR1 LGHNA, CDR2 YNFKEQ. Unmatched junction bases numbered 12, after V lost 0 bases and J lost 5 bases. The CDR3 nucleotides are TGTGCCAGCAGCCAAGAGGTTCGGGGCGGGACAGAATATGGCTACACCTTC. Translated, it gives CASSQEVRGGTEYGYTF.

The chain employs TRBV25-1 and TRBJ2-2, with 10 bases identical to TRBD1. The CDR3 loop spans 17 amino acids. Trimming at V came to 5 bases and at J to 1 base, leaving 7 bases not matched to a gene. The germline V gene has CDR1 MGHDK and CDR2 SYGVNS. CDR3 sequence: CASSRMTGGGNTGELFF. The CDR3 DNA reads TGTGCCAGCAGTAGGATGACAGGGGGCGGGAACACCGGGGAGCTGTTTTTT.

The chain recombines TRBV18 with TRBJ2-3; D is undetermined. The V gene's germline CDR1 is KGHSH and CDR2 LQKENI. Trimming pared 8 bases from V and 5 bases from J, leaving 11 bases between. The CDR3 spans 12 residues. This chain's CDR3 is CASRTAGDTQYF. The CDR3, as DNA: TGTGCCAGCCGAACCGCAGGAGATACGCAGTATTTT.

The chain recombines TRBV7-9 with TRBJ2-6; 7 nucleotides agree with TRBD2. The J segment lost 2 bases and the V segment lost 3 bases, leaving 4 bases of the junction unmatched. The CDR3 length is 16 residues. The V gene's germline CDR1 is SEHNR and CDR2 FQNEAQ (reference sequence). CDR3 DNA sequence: TGTGCCAGCAGCTTTGGGGCGGGGGCTGGGGCCAACGTCCTGACTTTC. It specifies CASSFGAGAGANVLTF.

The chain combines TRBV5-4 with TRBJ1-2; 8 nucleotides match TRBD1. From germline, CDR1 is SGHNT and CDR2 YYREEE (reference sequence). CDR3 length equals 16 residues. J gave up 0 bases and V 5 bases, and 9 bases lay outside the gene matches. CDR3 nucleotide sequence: TGTGCCAGCAGTTCGGGACAGGATACAACTAACTATGGCTACACCTTC. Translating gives CASSSGQDTTNYGYTF.